This TCR beta chain appears in the sequencing data of a study of T-cell memory formation after mild COVID-19. This clonotype was observed a few times. Its specificity is unknown. Trimming took 3 bases from V and 10 from J, leaving 12 bases between them. CDR3 length equals 12 residues. Constant-segment primers served in 5'RACE that generated TCR alpha and TCR beta cDNA libraries bearing sample barcodes and UMIs. TCRdb ran MiXCR on the 5' RACE reads and lists one entry per CDR3 protein. The sample has around 310,000 distinct CDR3 sequences; roughly 20% are singletons. Study conclusions and caveats: Largely, contracting CD4+ clones fell within CM and EM, and contracting CD8+ clones within EMRA. Later expanders leaned CD4+, whereas day 15 to 85 contracting clones were balanced CD4/CD8.

This clonotype was sampled from a man aged 18 to 29 who had mild COVID-19 (a few samples of this study predate the infection). Cell type and time point are not known. The chain has TRBV12-3 or TRBV12-4 and TRBJ1-1, with D tentatively TRBD1 (5 bases). The sample was PBMCs or a T cell subset sorted from them (not recorded which). Here the CDR3 reads CASSFGQFGAFF. The CDR3 coding sequence is TGTGCCAGCAGTTTCGGACAATTTGGAGCTTTCTTT.